A selection of T cell receptor beta chains follows, all from one sample in a study of blood T cell repertoires in COVID-19. TCRdb's table, derived via immunoSEQ multiplex PCR, lists solely in-frame clones and lacks some. This sample carries 280,000 or so clones, around 90% of them seen once, and the ten largest clones take about 1.7%. Sequenced sample: PBMCs or T cells enriched from blood (not recorded which). These receptors were taken from a young woman with acute COVID-19. Both conserved end residues are part of each CDR3. The order of the fields is J gene, CDR3 length, D gene, V gene, clone size, CDR3 protein, CDR3 DNA. D genes are given only for firm matches. The size entry is marked missing in some rows and otherwise reads once, few, many or a size class.

>TRBJ2-7|16|TRBD2|TRBV5-6|NA
CASSLQLAGASYEQYF
TGTGCCAGCAGCTTGCAACTAGCGGGAGCATCCTACGAGCAGTACTTC
>TRBJ2-7|15|NA|TRBV28|NA
CASSFLGGGNYEQYF
TGTGCCAGCAGTTTCCTTGGGGGAGGTAACTACGAGCAGTACTTC
>TRBJ2-7|16|TRBD1|TRBV28|NA
CASSLRDRRPTYEQYF
TGTGCCAGCAGTTTGCGGGACAGGAGGCCTACCTACGAGCAGTACTTC
>TRBJ1-6|14|TRBD1|TRBV28|NA
CASTRQGLISPLHF
TGTGCCAGCACGCGACAGGGTTTAATTTCACCCCTCCACTTT
>TRBJ2-7|13|TRBD2|TRBV2|once
CASSRTSLYEQYF
TGTGCCAGCAGTCGGACTAGCCTCTACGAGCAGTACTTC
>TRBJ2-7|15|TRBD2|TRBV5-5|NA
CASSAGSGSHNEQYF
TGTGCCAGCAGCGCCGGTAGCGGGAGTCACAACGAGCAGTACTTC
>TRBJ2-1|13|NA|TRBV24-1|NA
CATSDYRDIGEFF
TGTGCCACCAGTGATTACCGGGACATCGGCGAGTTCTTC
>TRBJ1-1|16|NA|TRBV7-3|NA
CASSLQGTRLNTEAFF
TGTGCCAGCAGCTTACAGGGGACCCGTTTGAACACTGAAGCTTTCTTT
>TRBJ1-5|16|TRBD1|TRBV27|NA
CASNRVRPTGGQPQHF
TGTGCCAGCAACCGCGTCCGACCGACAGGGGGTCAGCCCCAGCATTTT
>TRBJ2-7|16|TRBD2|TRBV4-2|NA
CASSQERGTSGRPQYF
TGTGCCAGCAGCCAAGAAAGGGGTACTAGCGGGAGACCGCAGTACTTC
>TRBJ1-2|12|NA|TRBV6-1|NA
CASSDGLYGYTF
TGTGCCAGCAGTGACGGTCTCTATGGCTACACCTTC
>TRBJ2-7|15|TRBD1|TRBV5-1|NA
CASSPVTGGRYEQYF
TGCGCCAGCAGCCCGGTGACAGGGGGCCGGTACGAGCAGTACTTC
>TRBJ2-1|16|NA|TRBV5-1|NA
CASSSPGGVAYNEQFF
TGCGCCAGCAGCTCCCCCGGCGGGGTGGCCTACAATGAGCAGTTCTTC
>TRBJ1-2|12|TRBD1|TRBV27|NA
CASSIAGGSYTF
TGTGCCAGCAGTATCGCAGGGGGGAGCTACACCTTC
>TRBJ2-3|15|TRBD2|TRBV6-5|NA
CASSYGREDTDTQYF
TGTGCCAGCAGTTACGGGCGGGAGGACACAGATACGCAGTATTTT
>TRBJ1-2|16|NA|TRBV16|NA
CASSPALTPANYGYTF
TGTGCCAGCAGCCCCGCCTTGACACCGGCTAACTATGGCTACACCTTC
>TRBJ2-7|16|NA|TRBV4-2|NA
CASSQISQKRSYEQYF
TGTGCCAGCAGCCAAATCTCACAGAAAAGATCGTACGAGCAGTACTTC
>TRBJ2-3|15|NA|TRBV6-5|NA
CASSQTGHGTDTQYF
TGTGCCAGCAGCCAAACAGGGCACGGCACAGATACGCAGTATTTT
>TRBJ2-7|15|TRBD1|TRBV19|NA
CASSIRQGTGYEQYF
TGTGCCAGTAGTATAAGACAGGGGACGGGCTACGAGCAGTACTTC
>TRBJ2-3|17|TRBD2|TRBV7-9|NA
CASSFGTSGSRIDTQYF
TGTGCCAGCAGCTTTGGTACTAGCGGGAGTAGGATAGATACGCAGTATTTT
>TRBJ1-4|15|NA|TRBV7-2|few
CASSLFGGSDEKLFF
TGTGCCAGCAGCTTATTCGGGGGTTCGGATGAAAAACTGTTTTTT
>TRBJ2-1|16|TRBD2|TRBV18|NA
CASSQGTSGSIDEQFF
TGTGCCAGCTCACAAGGGACTAGCGGGAGTATAGATGAGCAGTTCTTC
>TRBJ2-1|13|NA|TRBV9|once
CASSVYRDAAQFF
TGTGCCAGCAGCGTATACAGGGACGCGGCGCAGTTCTTC
>TRBJ2-6|13|NA|TRBV28|NA
CASSLSGANVLTF
TGTGCCAGCAGCCTCTCTGGGGCCAACGTCCTGACTTTC
>TRBJ2-7|17|TRBD2|TRBV11-2|NA
CASSFGLAGLSPYEQYF
TGTGCCAGCAGCTTCGGACTAGCGGGTCTCTCCCCCTACGAGCAGTACTTC
>TRBJ2-1|16|NA|TRBV11-2|NA
CASSLPGHSSYNEQFF
TGTGCCAGCAGCTTGCCGGGACATTCCTCCTACAATGAGCAGTTCTTC
>TRBJ2-3|17|NA|TRBV30|NA
CAWSPGGLAAITDTQYF
TGTGCCTGGAGTCCCGGGGGCCTAGCGGCCATTACAGATACGCAGTATTTT
>TRBJ2-2|13|NA|TRBV5-1|NA
CASSLTGPGELFF
TGCGCCAGCAGCTTGACAGGGCCCGGGGAGCTGTTTTTT
>TRBJ2-4|17|TRBD2|TRBV6-6|NA
CASSPRGGAIGKNIQYF
TGTGCCAGCAGTCCACGCGGGGGGGCGATTGGCAAAAACATTCAGTACTTC
>TRBJ2-2|19|TRBD2|TRBV4-1|NA
CASKNFGVHLAGNTGELFF
TGCGCCAGCAAAAATTTTGGGGTTCACCTAGCGGGTAACACCGGGGAGCTGTTTTTT
>TRBJ2-1|17|TRBD1|TRBV18|once
CASSLLVSGGLYNEQFF
TGTGCCAGCTCGCTCCTAGTTTCAGGGGGCCTCTACAATGAGCAGTTCTTC
>TRBJ2-1|18|TRBD2|TRBV5-8|NA
CASSYIAGGLMAYNEQFF
TGTGCCAGCAGCTATATAGCGGGAGGGCTTATGGCCTACAATGAGCAGTTCTTC
>TRBJ2-1|14|TRBD2|TRBV19|NA
CASSPLAGVVEQFF
TGTGCCAGTAGTCCCCTAGCGGGAGTGGTTGAGCAGTTCTTC
>TRBJ1-5|20|TRBD1|TRBV27|NA
CASSLYGPVGQEDSNQPQHF
TGTGCCAGCAGTTTATATGGTCCGGTTGGACAGGAAGATAGCAATCAGCCCCAGCATTTT
>TRBJ2-3|14|NA|TRBV27|NA
CASSRDFVLDTQYF
TGTGCCAGCAGTCGGGACTTTGTCCTAGATACGCAGTATTTT
>TRBJ1-5|15|TRBD1|TRBV19|NA
CASSISPTGDQPQHF
TGTGCCAGTAGTATTTCCCCGACAGGGGATCAGCCCCAGCATTTT
>TRBJ2-1|15|TRBD2|TRBV15|NA
CATSRELAGWNEQFF
TGTGCCACCAGCAGAGAGCTAGCGGGGTGGAATGAGCAGTTCTTC
>TRBJ2-2|18|TRBD2|TRBV18|NA
CASSRTGTSPANTGELFF
TGTGCCAGCTCCCGAACCGGGACTAGCCCTGCGAACACCGGGGAGCTGTTTTTT
>TRBJ1-2|14|TRBD1|TRBV30|NA
CAWGDTGVGNGYTF
TGTGCCTGGGGGGACACAGGGGTCGGGAATGGCTACACCTTC
>TRBJ2-1|13|TRBD1|TRBV18|NA
CASSLTGPTEQFF
TGTGCCAGCTCACTGACAGGGCCGACGGAGCAGTTCTTC
>TRBJ2-2|15|NA|TRBV6-5|NA
CASTRETANTGELFF
TGTGCCAGCACTAGAGAGACCGCGAACACCGGGGAGCTGTTTTTT
>TRBJ2-1|14|NA|TRBV9|NA
CASSVRPLSNPKFF
TGTGCCAGCAGCGTTAGGCCCCTTAGCAATCCAAAGTTCTTC
>TRBJ2-7|18|NA|TRBV18|NA
CASSPVGEGGKVPYEQYF
TGTGCCAGCTCACCAGTGGGTGAGGGCGGGAAGGTCCCCTACGAGCAGTACTTC
>TRBJ2-7|13|TRBD2|TRBV10-2|once
CASATSGRYEQYF
TGCGCCAGCGCAACTAGCGGACGCTACGAGCAGTACTTC
>TRBJ1-5|15|TRBD1|TRBV27|NA
CASSLQGGSNQPQHF
TGTGCCAGCAGTCTCCAGGGGGGTAGCAATCAGCCCCAGCATTTT
>TRBJ1-6|14|TRBD1|TRBV14|NA
CASSPGTGFSPLHF
TGTGCCAGCAGCCCCGGGACAGGGTTCTCACCCCTCCACTTT
>TRBJ2-7|15|NA|TRBV27|once
CASSLSPRGAYEQYF
TGTGCCAGCAGTTTATCGCCCAGGGGGGCCTACGAGCAGTACTTC
>TRBJ2-1|11|TRBD1|TRBV20-1|NA
CSRTGLNEQFF
TGCAGTCGGACAGGGCTTAATGAGCAGTTCTTC
>TRBJ1-1|13|NA|TRBV11-2|NA
CASGKGGAPEAFF
TGTGCCAGCGGAAAAGGCGGCGCCCCTGAAGCTTTCTTT
>TRBJ2-1|15|TRBD1|TRBV4-1|once
CASSQTGTGRNEQFF
TGCGCCAGCAGCCAAACCGGGACAGGGAGGAATGAGCAGTTCTTC